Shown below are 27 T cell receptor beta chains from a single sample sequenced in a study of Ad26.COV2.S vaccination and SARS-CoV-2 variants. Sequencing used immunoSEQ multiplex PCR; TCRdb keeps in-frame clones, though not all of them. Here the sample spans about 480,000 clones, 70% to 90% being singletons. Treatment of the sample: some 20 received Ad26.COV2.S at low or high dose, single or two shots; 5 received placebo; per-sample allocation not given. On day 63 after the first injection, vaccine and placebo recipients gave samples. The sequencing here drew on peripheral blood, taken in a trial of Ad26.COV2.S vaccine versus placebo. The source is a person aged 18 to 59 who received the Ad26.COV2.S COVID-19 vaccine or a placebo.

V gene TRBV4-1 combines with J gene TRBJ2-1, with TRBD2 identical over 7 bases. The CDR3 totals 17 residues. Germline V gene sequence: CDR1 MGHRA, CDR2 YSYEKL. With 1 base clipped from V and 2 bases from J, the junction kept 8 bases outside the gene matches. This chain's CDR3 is CASSQGIRGGAYNEQFF. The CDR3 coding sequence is TGCGCCAGCAGCCAAGGAATCCGCGGGGGAGCCTACAATGAGCAGTTCTTC.

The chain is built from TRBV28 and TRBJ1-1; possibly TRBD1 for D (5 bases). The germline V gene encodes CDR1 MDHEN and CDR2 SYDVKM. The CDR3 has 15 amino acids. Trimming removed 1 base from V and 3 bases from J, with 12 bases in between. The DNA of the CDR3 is TGTGCCAGCAGTTTATTCCTACGGGGGGACACTGAAGCTTTCTTT. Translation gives CASSLFLRGDTEAFF.

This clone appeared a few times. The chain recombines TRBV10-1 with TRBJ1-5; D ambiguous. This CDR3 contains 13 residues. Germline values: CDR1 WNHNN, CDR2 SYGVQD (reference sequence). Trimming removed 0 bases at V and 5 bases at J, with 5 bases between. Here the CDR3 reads CASSESWDQPQHF. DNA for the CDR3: TGCGCCAGCAGTGAGTCGTGGGATCAGCCCCAGCATTTT.

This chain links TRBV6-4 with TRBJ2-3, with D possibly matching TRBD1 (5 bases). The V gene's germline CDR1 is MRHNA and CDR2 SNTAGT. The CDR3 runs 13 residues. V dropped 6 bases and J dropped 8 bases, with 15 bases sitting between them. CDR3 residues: CASSATTVGTQYF. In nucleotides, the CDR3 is TGTGCCAGCAGCGCCACGACAGTGGGTACGCAGTATTTT.

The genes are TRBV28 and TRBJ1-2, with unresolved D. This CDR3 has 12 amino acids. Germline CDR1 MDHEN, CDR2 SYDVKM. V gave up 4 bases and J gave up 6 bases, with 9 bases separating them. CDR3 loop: CASSSPPHGYTF. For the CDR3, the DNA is TGTGCCAGCAGTTCCCCGCCTCATGGCTACACCTTC.

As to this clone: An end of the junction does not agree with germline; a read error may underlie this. The CDR3 DNA sequence: TGTGCCACCAGCAGACCCCCAGGGAATGGATTAGATTTT. Translated, it gives CATSRPPGNGLDF. V and J are TRBV15 and TRBJ1-3, with D perhaps TRBD1 (5 bases). The CDR3 has 13 amino acids. Germline CDR1 is LNHNV and CDR2 is YYDKDF (reference sequence).

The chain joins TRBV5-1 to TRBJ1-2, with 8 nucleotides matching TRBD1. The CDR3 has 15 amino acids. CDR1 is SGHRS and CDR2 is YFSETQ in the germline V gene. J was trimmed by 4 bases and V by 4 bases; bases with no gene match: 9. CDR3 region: CASSPGQGELYGYTF. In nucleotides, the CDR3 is TGCGCCAGCAGCCCCGGACAGGGCGAACTCTATGGCTACACCTTC.

CDR3 region: CAWSVGGGAQETQYF. The DNA for the CDR3 is TGTGCCTGGAGTGTAGGTGGAGGGGCACAAGAGACCCAGTACTTC. V usage is TRBV30 and J usage is TRBJ2-5; a possible D gene is TRBD2 (6 bases). Germline-derived CDR1 and CDR2 are GTSNPN and SVGIG (reference sequence). Trimming removed 0 bases at V and 2 bases at J, with 13 bases between. This CDR3 comprises 15 residues.

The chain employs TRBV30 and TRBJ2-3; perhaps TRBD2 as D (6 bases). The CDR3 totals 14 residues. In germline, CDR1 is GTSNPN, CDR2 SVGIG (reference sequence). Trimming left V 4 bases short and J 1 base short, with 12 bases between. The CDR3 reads CAWNSASGTDTQYF. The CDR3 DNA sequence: TGTGCCTGGAATTCCGCTAGCGGCACAGATACGCAGTATTTT.

The chain's CDR3 is CASSQDRLNYGYTF. In DNA, the CDR3 is TGTGCCAGCTCACAGGACAGATTGAACTATGGCTACACCTTC. The J gene is TRBJ1-2, the V gene TRBV18, with a weak D call TRBD1 (6 bases). Deletions cut 4 bases from V and 2 bases from J, with 11 bases between. The germline V gene has CDR1 KGHSH and CDR2 LQKENI. This CDR3 has 14 residues.

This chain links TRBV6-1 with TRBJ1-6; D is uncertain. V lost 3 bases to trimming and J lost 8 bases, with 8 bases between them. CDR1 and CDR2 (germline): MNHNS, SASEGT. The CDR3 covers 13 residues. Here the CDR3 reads CASSEQGYSPLHF. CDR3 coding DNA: TGTGCCAGCAGTGAGCAAGGCTATTCACCCCTCCACTTT.

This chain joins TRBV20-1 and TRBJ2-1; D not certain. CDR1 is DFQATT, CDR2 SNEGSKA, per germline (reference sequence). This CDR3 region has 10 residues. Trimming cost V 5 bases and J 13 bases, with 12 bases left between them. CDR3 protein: CSAGEAVQFF. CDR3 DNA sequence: TGCAGTGCTGGTGAGGCCGTTCAGTTCTTC.

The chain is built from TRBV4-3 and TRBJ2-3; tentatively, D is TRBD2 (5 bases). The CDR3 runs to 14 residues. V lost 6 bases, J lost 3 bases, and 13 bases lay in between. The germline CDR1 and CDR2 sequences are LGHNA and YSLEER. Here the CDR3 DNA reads TGCGCCAGCAGTCTAGGGAGTGCGACAGATACGCAGTATTTT. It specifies CASSLGSATDTQYF.

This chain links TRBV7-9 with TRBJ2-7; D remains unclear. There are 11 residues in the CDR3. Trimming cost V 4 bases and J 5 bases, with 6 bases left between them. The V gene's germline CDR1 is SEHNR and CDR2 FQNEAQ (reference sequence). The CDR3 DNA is TGTGCCAGCAGCTCAATTAACGAGCAGTACTTC. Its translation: CASSSINEQYF.

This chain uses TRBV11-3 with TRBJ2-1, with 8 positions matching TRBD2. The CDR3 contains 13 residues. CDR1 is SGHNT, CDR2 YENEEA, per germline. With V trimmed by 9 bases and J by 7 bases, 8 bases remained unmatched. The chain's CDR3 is CASSAGGRNEQFF. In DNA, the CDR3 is TGTGCCAGTTCCGCGGGGGGTAGGAATGAGCAGTTCTTC.

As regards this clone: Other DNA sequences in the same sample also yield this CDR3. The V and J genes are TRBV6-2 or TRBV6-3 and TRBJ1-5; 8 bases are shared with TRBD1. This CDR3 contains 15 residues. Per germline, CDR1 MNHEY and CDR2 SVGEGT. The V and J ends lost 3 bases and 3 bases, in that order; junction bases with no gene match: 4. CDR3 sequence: CASSYDRGYNQPQHF. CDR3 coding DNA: TGTGCCAGCAGTTATGACAGGGGATACAATCAGCCCCAGCATTTT.

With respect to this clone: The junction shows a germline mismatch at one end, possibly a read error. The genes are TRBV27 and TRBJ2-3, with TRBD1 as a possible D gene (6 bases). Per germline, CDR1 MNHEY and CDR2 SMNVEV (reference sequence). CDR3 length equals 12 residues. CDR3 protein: CASNPGHPPWLF. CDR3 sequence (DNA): TGTGCCAGCAATCCGGGACATCCCCCCTGGCTTTTT.

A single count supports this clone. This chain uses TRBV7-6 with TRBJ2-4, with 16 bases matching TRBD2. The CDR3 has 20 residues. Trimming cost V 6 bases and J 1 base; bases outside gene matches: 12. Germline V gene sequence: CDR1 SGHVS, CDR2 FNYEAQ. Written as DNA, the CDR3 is TGTGCCAGCAGTTACCCCGGGACTAGCGGGAGGGTCGGTGCCAAAAACATTCAGTACTTC. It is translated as CASSYPGTSGRVGAKNIQYF.

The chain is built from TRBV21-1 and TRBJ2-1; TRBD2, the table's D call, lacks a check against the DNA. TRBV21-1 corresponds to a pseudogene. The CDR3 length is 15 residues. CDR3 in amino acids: CASSLSSGSYNEQFF. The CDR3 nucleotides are TGTGCCAGCAGCCTTAGTAGCGGGAGCTACAATGAGCAGTTCTTC.

The CDR3 here is CASSSTYGYTF. The CDR3 bases are TGTGCCAGCAGCTCCACCTATGGCTACACCTTC. V usage is TRBV7-8 and J usage is TRBJ1-2, with D hard to call. CDR1 SGHVS and CDR2 FQNEAQ come from the germline V gene. The V and J ends lost 4 bases and 4 bases respectively, with 4 bases between them. The CDR3 has 11 residues.

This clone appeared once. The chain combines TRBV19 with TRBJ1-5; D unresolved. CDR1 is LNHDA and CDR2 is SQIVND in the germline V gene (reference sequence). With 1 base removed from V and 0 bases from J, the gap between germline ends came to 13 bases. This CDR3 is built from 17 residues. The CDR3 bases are TGTGCCAGTAGTATAGGCTGGGCCCAAAATAGCAATCAGCCCCAGCATTTT. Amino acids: CASSIGWAQNSNQPQHF.

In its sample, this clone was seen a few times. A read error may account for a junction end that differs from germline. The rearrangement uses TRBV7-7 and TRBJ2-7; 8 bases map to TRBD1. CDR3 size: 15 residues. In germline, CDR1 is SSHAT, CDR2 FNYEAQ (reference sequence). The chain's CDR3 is CASSVGQGAGYEQYF. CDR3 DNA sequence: TGTGCTAGCAGCGTTGGTCAGGGGGCTGGGTACGAGCAGTACTTC.

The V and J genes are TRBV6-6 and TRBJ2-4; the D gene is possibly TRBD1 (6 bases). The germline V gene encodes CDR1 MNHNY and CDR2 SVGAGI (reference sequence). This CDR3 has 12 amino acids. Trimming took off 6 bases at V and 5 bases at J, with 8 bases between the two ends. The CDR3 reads CASSRGQNIQYF. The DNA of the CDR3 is TGTGCCAGCAGCAGGGGCCAAAACATTCAGTACTTC.

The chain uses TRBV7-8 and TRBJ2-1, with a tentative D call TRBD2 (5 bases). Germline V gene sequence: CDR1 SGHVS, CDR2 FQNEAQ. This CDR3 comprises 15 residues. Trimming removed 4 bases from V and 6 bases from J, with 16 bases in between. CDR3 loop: CASSSPRLRINEQFF. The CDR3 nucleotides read TGTGCCAGCAGCTCCCCTAGACTACGTATCAATGAGCAGTTCTTC.

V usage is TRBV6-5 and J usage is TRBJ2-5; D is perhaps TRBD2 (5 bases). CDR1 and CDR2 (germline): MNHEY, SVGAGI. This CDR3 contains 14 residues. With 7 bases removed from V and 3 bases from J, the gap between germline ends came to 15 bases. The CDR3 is CASMRGLREETQYF. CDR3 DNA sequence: TGTGCCAGCATGAGAGGACTGCGGGAAGAGACCCAGTACTTC.

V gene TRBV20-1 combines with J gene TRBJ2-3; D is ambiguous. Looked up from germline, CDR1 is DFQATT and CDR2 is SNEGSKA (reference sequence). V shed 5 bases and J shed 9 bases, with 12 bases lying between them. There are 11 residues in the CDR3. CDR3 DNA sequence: TGCAGTGCTGGGCATACCTCGACGCAGTATTTT. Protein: CSAGHTSTQYF.

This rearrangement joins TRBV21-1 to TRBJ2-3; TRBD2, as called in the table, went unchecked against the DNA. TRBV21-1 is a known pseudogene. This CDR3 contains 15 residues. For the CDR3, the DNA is TGTGCCAGCAGCAAGGGTCGGGGGGTGGCAGATACGCAGTATTTT. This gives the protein CASSKGRGVADTQYF.